The rows below give T cell receptor beta chains drawn from one sample of a study of CD8 T cells in Susac syndrome. TCRdb reprocessed the immunoSEQ multiplex PCR reads with MiXCR, giving one entry per CDR3 protein. The sample holds about 200,000 distinct CDR3 sequences; roughly 92% are singletons and the top ten take over 0.1%. Sequencing was done on a sample of CD8+ T cells from PBMCs. The receptors stem from a human donor with multiple sclerosis. Both conserved end residues are part of each CDR3. A D gene is named only where the DNA matches it firmly. Where a row states a size, it is once, few, many or the class of an expanded clone; other rows omit it.

CDR3 DNA: TGTGCCAGCAGCCAATTGAAAGTCCTCCCAGGGGAGACCCAGTACTTC; CDR3 protein: CASSQLKVLPGETQYF; clone size: NA; V gene: TRBV7-9; J gene: TRBJ2-5; D gene: NA
CDR3 DNA: TGTGCCAGCAGCACCGCCAGTGAGGGCACTGAAGCTTTCTTT; CDR3 protein: CASSTASEGTEAFF; clone size: NA; V gene: TRBV9; J gene: TRBJ1-1; D gene: NA
CDR3 DNA: TGTGCCAGCAGCGGCCATCAGGGATACTATAATTCACCCCTCCACTTT; CDR3 protein: CASSGHQGYYNSPLHF; clone size: NA; V gene: TRBV14; J gene: TRBJ1-6; D gene: NA
CDR3 DNA: TGCGCCAGCAGCCAAGGACAGTCTGGGGCCAACGTCCTGACTTTC; CDR3 protein: CASSQGQSGANVLTF; clone size: NA; V gene: TRBV4-3; J gene: TRBJ2-6; D gene: NA
CDR3 DNA: TGTGCCAGCAGTTACTCGGACACAGGGTGGCCTGGGGCTTTCTTT; CDR3 protein: CASSYSDTGWPGAFF; clone size: NA; V gene: TRBV6-5; J gene: TRBJ1-1; D gene: NA
CDR3 DNA: TGTGCCAGCAGCGTAGAGGCTAGCGGGGGGGAGACCCAGTACTTC; CDR3 protein: CASSVEASGGETQYF; clone size: NA; V gene: TRBV9; J gene: TRBJ2-5; D gene: TRBD2
CDR3 DNA: TGTGCCAGCAGCTTGGGGACTAGCGGGGGGGCCTGGGCCAAAAACATTCAGTACTTC; CDR3 protein: CASSLGTSGGAWAKNIQYF; clone size: NA; V gene: TRBV7-9; J gene: TRBJ2-4; D gene: TRBD2
CDR3 DNA: TGTGCCAGCAGCTTAGGGGACAGGGGCCGGTACCAAGAGACCCAGTACTTC; CDR3 protein: CASSLGDRGRYQETQYF; clone size: NA; V gene: TRBV13; J gene: TRBJ2-5; D gene: TRBD1
CDR3 DNA: TGTGCCAGCAGCCCGGGGGACCTCTCTGGAAACACCATATATTTT; CDR3 protein: CASSPGDLSGNTIYF; clone size: NA; V gene: TRBV9; J gene: TRBJ1-3; D gene: NA
CDR3 DNA: TGTGCCAGCAGAAGAAGCGGGGGGGCCCAAGAGACCCAGTACTTC; CDR3 protein: CASRRSGGAQETQYF; clone size: NA; V gene: TRBV2; J gene: TRBJ2-5; D gene: TRBD2
CDR3 DNA: TGTGCCAGCAGCGTAGGAAGCGGGGGCCATACCGGGGAGCTGTTTTTT; CDR3 protein: CASSVGSGGHTGELFF; clone size: once; V gene: TRBV9; J gene: TRBJ2-2; D gene: TRBD2
CDR3 DNA: TGTGCCAGTAGTATCTCGGACGGTGACTCCTACGAGCAGTACTTC; CDR3 protein: CASSISDGDSYEQYF; clone size: NA; V gene: TRBV19; J gene: TRBJ2-7; D gene: NA
CDR3 DNA: TGTGCCAGCAGCGTTGGGGGGTCTCTCACCGGGGAGCTGTTTTTT; CDR3 protein: CASSVGGSLTGELFF; clone size: NA; V gene: TRBV9; J gene: TRBJ2-2; D gene: NA
CDR3 DNA: TGTGCCAGCAGCTTTAGCGGGAGCGGCAATGAGCAGTTCTTC; CDR3 protein: CASSFSGSGNEQFF; clone size: NA; V gene: TRBV5-6; J gene: TRBJ2-1; D gene: TRBD2
CDR3 DNA: TGTGCCAGTAGTATAGATCCGTCGGGAGCTAATGAGCAGTTCTTC; CDR3 protein: CASSIDPSGANEQFF; clone size: NA; V gene: TRBV19; J gene: TRBJ2-1; D gene: NA
CDR3 DNA: TGTGCCAGCAGAAATATTGGCGCATCAGGCAAGACCCAGTACTTC; CDR3 protein: CASRNIGASGKTQYF; clone size: NA; V gene: TRBV7-8; J gene: TRBJ2-5; D gene: NA
CDR3 DNA: TGTGCCAGCAATGGATTCTACACTGAAGCTTTCTTT; CDR3 protein: CASNGFYTEAFF; clone size: NA; V gene: TRBV6-1; J gene: TRBJ1-1; D gene: NA
CDR3 DNA: TGTGCCAGCAGCTACCCACCGTGGAGTGGCAGGGGGTCCAAAAACATTCAGTACTTC; CDR3 protein: CASSYPPWSGRGSKNIQYF; clone size: NA; V gene: TRBV11-2; J gene: TRBJ2-4; D gene: TRBD1
CDR3 DNA: TGTGCCAGCAGCGCCTCCGGGACAGCGTATGGCTACACCTTC; CDR3 protein: CASSASGTAYGYTF; clone size: NA; V gene: TRBV9; J gene: TRBJ1-2; D gene: TRBD1
CDR3 DNA: TGTGCCAGCAGCCCCTCTAGCGGGGGGGCGTCCTACAATGAGCAGTTCTTC; CDR3 protein: CASSPSSGGASYNEQFF; clone size: NA; V gene: TRBV11-2; J gene: TRBJ2-1; D gene: TRBD2
CDR3 DNA: TGCAGCGTTGAATCTCCTAGCGCCTACAATGAGCAGTTCTTC; CDR3 protein: CSVESPSAYNEQFF; clone size: NA; V gene: TRBV29-1; J gene: TRBJ2-1; D gene: NA
CDR3 DNA: TGTGCCAGCAGCTCCAATACAGGGAATCAGCCCCAGCATTTT; CDR3 protein: CASSSNTGNQPQHF; clone size: few; V gene: TRBV5-6; J gene: TRBJ1-5; D gene: NA
CDR3 DNA: TGTGCCAGCAGTTTTCAGGCCTACTTCTCCTACGAGCAGTACTTC; CDR3 protein: CASSFQAYFSYEQYF; clone size: NA; V gene: TRBV6-2/TRBV6-3; J gene: TRBJ2-7; D gene: NA
CDR3 DNA: TGTGCCAGCAGCCCTGGGACAGGGGGATCACCCCTCCACTTT; CDR3 protein: CASSPGTGGSPLHF; clone size: NA; V gene: TRBV12-3/TRBV12-4; J gene: TRBJ1-6; D gene: TRBD1
CDR3 DNA: TGTGCCAGCAGTTACCTGCCTCGATCGGGGGGCTACACCTTC; CDR3 protein: CASSYLPRSGGYTF; clone size: NA; V gene: TRBV6-5; J gene: TRBJ1-2; D gene: NA
CDR3 DNA: TGTGCCAGCAGCTTAGTAGGTACAGGGGGAGAGACCCAGTACTTC; CDR3 protein: CASSLVGTGGETQYF; clone size: NA; V gene: TRBV11-1; J gene: TRBJ2-5; D gene: TRBD1
CDR3 DNA: TGCGCCAGCAGCCCTGTTGGTAGTTCCAATGAGCAGTTCTTC; CDR3 protein: CASSPVGSSNEQFF; clone size: NA; V gene: TRBV4-3; J gene: TRBJ2-1; D gene: NA
CDR3 DNA: TGTGCCAGCACCGCGGGACTAGCGGGAGGGGGAGAGACCCAGTACTTC; CDR3 protein: CASTAGLAGGGETQYF; clone size: once; V gene: TRBV5-8; J gene: TRBJ2-5; D gene: TRBD2
CDR3 DNA: TGTGCCAGCAGCCCCCCCCTCGGACAGGGAGGGTATGAGCAGTTCTTC; CDR3 protein: CASSPPLGQGGYEQFF; clone size: NA; V gene: TRBV13; J gene: TRBJ2-1; D gene: NA
CDR3 DNA: TGCAGTGCTCAGAGGGGACTCACCGGGGAGCTGTTTTTT; CDR3 protein: CSAQRGLTGELFF; clone size: NA; V gene: TRBV20-1; J gene: TRBJ2-2; D gene: NA
CDR3 DNA: TGCGCCAGCAGCTTGGGGGACAGGGAGTTTTCCGACACCACCCCCAACAATCGGACCAATGAGCAGTTCTTC; CDR3 protein: CASSLGDREFSDTTPNNRTNEQFF; clone size: NA; V gene: TRBV5-1; J gene: TRBJ2-1; D gene: TRBD1
CDR3 DNA: TGTGCCAGCAGCTTAAGTACGGCCGGGTTGAACACTGAAGCTTTCTTT; CDR3 protein: CASSLSTAGLNTEAFF; clone size: NA; V gene: TRBV11-1; J gene: TRBJ1-1; D gene: NA
CDR3 DNA: TGTGCCAGCGACAGCGTCTCTGGAAACACCATATATTTT; CDR3 protein: CASDSVSGNTIYF; clone size: NA; V gene: TRBV6-2/TRBV6-3; J gene: TRBJ1-3; D gene: NA
CDR3 DNA: TGTGCCTGGAGTCGCTCGGGACAGGTCCTCCCCTGGCCCGCTTTCTTT; CDR3 protein: CAWSRSGQVLPWPAFF; clone size: NA; V gene: TRBV30; J gene: TRBJ1-1; D gene: TRBD1
CDR3 DNA: TGTGCCTGGACTGGGACAGGGCCTAACTATGGCTACACCTTC; CDR3 protein: CAWTGTGPNYGYTF; clone size: NA; V gene: TRBV30; J gene: TRBJ1-2; D gene: TRBD1
CDR3 DNA: TGTGCCAGCAGCTCAACCGTGGGGACAGGGGAGGCCGCTGAAGCTTTCTTT; CDR3 protein: CASSSTVGTGEAAEAFF; clone size: NA; V gene: TRBV7-9; J gene: TRBJ1-1; D gene: TRBD1